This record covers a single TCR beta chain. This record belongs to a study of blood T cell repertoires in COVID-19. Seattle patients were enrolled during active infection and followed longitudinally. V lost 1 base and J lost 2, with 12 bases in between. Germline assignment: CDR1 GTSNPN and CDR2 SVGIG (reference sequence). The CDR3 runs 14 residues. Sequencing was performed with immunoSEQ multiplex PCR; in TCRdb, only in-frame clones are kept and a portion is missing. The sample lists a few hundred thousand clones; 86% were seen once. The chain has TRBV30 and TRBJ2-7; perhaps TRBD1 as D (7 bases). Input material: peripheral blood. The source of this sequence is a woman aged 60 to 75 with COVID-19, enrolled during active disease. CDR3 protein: CAWSGRGPPYEQYF. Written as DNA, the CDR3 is TGTGCCTGGAGTGGGAGGGGGCCGCCCTACGAGCAGTACTTC.